This T cell receptor (beta chain) was recovered during a study of shared clonotypes between healthy human individuals. Whole-study results and caveats: Generation probabilities of non-shared clonotypes were lower (relative to those shared by all four donors). The authors expected sequencing depth to affect clonotype sharing among donors.

Points on this clone: Its antigen is undetermined. Other DNA sequences within the sample encode an identical CDR3.

The table came from immunoSEQ multiplex PCR; TCRdb's copy has only in-frame clones and leaves some out. The table has hundreds of thousands of clones, 96% seen once. It was CD45RO-negative cells, positively selected for CCR7, that made up naive CD8 cells, with terminally differentiated effector memory CD45RA+ cells excluded. The germline V gene has CDR1 MNHEY and CDR2 SVGAGI. V lost 7 bases and J 5 bases, leaving 8 bases between the germline ends. The CDR3 length is 11 residues. The specimen was naive CD8+ T cells sorted from blood. The receptor was derived from a young woman in good health. The chain couples TRBV6-5 to TRBJ2-5; D remains ambiguous. CDR3 in DNA: TGTGCCAGCACCTTGGGGGAGACCCAGTACTTC. It yields the protein CASTLGETQYF.